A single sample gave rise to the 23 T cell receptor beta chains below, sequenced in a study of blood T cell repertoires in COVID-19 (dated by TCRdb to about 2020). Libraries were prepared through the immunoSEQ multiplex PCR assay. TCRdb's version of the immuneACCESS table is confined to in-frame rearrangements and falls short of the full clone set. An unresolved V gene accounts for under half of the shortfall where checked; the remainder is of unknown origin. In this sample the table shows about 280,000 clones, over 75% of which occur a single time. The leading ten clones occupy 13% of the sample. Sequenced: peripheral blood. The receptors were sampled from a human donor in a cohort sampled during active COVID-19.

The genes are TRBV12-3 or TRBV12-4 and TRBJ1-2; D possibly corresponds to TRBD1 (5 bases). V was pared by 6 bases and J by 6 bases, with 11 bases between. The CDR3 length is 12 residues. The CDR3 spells CASREQEDGYTF. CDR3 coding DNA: TGTGCCAGCAGGGAACAGGAAGATGGCTACACCTTC.

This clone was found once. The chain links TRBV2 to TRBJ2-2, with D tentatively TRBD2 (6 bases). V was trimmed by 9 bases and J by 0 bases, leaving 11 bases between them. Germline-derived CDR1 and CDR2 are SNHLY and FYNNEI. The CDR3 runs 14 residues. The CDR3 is CASRELPNTGELFF. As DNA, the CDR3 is TGTGCCAGTCGGGAGTTGCCGAACACCGGGGAGCTGTTTTTT.

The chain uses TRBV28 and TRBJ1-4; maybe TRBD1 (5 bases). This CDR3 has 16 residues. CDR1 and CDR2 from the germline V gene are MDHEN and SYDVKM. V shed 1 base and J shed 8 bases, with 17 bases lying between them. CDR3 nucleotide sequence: TGTGCCAGCAGTTTATCCCCGCGGGGGGAAGAGGAAAAACTGTTTTTT. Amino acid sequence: CASSLSPRGEEEKLFF.

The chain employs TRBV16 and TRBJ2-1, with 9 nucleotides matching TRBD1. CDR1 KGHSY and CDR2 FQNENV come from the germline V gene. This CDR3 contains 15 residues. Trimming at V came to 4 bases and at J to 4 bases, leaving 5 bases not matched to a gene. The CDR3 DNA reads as TGTGCCAGCAGCCGCCGGGACAGGGAGTACAATGAGCAGTTCTTC. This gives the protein CASSRRDREYNEQFF.

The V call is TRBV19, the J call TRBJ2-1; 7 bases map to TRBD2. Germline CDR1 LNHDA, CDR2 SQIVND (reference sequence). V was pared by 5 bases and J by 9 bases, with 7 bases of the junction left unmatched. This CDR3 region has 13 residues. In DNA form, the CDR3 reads TGTGCCAGTAGTGGGGCGGGAGTTGGTGAGCAGTTCTTC. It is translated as CASSGAGVGEQFF.

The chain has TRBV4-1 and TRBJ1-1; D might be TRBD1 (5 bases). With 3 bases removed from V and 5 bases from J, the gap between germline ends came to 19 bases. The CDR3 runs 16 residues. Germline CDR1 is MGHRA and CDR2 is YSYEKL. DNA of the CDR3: TGCGCCAGCAGCCAGGAAGTGGGACTGGGGGGGACTGAAGCTTTCTTT. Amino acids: CASSQEVGLGGTEAFF.

The CDR3 is CASRHPGQGNQPQHF. In nucleotides, the CDR3 is TGTGCCAGTAGGCACCCGGGACAGGGGAATCAGCCCCAGCATTTT. The chain carries TRBV19 and TRBJ1-5; 10 positions match TRBD1. J gave up 4 bases and V 6 bases, and 6 bases lay outside the gene matches. The length of the CDR3 is 15 residues. Per germline, CDR1 LNHDA and CDR2 SQIVND (reference sequence).

The chain's CDR3 is CASSPPGGSNEQFF. CDR3 nucleotide sequence: TGTGCCAGCTCACCCCCGGGAGGGTCCAATGAGCAGTTCTTC. The chain recombines TRBV18 with TRBJ2-1; TRBD2 matches at 8 bases. CDR3 length equals 14 residues. J was trimmed by 6 bases and V by 3 bases; bases with no gene match: 4. Germline V gene lookup returns CDR1 KGHSH and CDR2 LQKENI.

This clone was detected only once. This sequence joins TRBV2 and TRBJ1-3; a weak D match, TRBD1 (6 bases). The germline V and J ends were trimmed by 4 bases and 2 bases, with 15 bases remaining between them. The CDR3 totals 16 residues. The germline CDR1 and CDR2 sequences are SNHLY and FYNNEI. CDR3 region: CASSGGGRAAGNTIYF. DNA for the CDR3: TGTGCCAGCAGTGGGGGGGGCAGGGCAGCTGGAAACACCATATATTTT.

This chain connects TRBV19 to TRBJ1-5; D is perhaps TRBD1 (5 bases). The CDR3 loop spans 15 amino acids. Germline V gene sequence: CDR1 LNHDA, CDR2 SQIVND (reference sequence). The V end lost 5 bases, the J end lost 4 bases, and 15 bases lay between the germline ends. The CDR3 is CASSGEGRPNQPQHF. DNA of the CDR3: TGTGCCAGTAGTGGGGAGGGGAGACCTAATCAGCCCCAGCATTTT. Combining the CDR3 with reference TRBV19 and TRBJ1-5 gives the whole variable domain DGGITQSPKYLFRKEGQNVTLSCEQNLNHDAMYWYRQDPGQGLRLIYYSQIVNDFQKGDIAEGYSVSREKKESFPLTVTSAQKNPTAFYLCASSGEGRPNQPQHFGDGTRLSIL.

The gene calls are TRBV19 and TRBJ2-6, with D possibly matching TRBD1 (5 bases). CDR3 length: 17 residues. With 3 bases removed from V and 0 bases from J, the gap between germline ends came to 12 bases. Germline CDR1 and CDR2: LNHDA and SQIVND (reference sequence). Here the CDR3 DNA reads TGTGCCAGTAGTATCAAGGGGCGACACTCTGGGGCCAACGTCCTGACTTTC. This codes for CASSIKGRHSGANVLTF.

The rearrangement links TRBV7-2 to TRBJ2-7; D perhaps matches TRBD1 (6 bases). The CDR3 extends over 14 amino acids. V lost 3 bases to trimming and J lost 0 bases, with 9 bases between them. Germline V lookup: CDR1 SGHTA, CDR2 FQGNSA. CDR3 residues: CASSFTGSSYEQYF. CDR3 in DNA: TGTGCCAGCAGCTTCACAGGGAGCTCCTACGAGCAGTACTTC.

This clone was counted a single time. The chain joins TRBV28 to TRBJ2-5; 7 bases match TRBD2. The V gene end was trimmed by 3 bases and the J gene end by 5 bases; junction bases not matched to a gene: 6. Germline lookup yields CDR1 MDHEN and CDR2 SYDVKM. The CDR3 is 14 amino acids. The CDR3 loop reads CASSFGGSGETQYF. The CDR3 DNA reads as TGTGCCAGCAGTTTTGGCGGGAGCGGGGAGACCCAGTACTTC.

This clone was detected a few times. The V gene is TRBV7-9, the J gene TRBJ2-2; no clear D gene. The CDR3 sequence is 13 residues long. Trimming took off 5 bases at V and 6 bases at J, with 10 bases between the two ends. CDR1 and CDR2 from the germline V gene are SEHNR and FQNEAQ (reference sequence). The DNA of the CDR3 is TGTGCCAGCAGCCCTCACAGCTCCGGGGAGCTGTTTTTT. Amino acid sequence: CASSPHSSGELFF.

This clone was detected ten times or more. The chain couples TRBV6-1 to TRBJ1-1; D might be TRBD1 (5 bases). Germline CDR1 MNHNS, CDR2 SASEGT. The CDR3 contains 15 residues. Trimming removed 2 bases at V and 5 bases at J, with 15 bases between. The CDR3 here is CASSESAGYVTEAFF. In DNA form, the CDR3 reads TGTGCCAGCAGTGAATCGGCAGGGTATGTTACTGAAGCTTTCTTT.

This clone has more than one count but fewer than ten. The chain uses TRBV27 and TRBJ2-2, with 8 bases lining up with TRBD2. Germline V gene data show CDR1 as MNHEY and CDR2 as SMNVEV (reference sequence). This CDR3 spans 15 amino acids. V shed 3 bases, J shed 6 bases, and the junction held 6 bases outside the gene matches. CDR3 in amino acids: CASSFLAGMAGELFF. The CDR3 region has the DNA TGTGCCAGCAGTTTCCTAGCGGGCATGGCCGGGGAGCTGTTTTTT.

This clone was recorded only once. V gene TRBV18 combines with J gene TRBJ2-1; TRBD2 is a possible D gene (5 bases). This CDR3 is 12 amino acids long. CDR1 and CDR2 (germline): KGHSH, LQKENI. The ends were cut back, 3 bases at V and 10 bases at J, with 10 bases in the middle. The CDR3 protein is CASSPRGREQFF. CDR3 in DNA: TGTGCCAGCTCACCCAGAGGGAGAGAGCAGTTCTTC.

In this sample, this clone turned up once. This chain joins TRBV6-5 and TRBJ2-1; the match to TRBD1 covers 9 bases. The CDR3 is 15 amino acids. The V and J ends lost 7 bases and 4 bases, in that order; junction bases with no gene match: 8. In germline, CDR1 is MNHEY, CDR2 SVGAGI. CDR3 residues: CASTVGDRAYNEQFF. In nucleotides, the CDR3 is TGTGCCAGCACCGTCGGGGACAGGGCTTACAATGAGCAGTTCTTC.

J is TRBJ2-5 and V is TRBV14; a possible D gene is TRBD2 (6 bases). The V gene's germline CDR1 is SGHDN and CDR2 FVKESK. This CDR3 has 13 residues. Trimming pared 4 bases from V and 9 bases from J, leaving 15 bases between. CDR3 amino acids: CASSPGGATAQYF. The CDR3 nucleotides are TGTGCCAGCAGCCCTGGAGGGGCAACAGCCCAGTACTTC.

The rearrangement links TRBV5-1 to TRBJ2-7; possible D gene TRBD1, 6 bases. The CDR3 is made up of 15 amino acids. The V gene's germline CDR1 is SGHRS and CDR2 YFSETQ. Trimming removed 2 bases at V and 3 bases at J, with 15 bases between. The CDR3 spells CASSLLDSSRYEQYF. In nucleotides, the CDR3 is TGCGCCAGCAGCTTATTGGACAGTTCCCGCTACGAGCAGTACTTC.

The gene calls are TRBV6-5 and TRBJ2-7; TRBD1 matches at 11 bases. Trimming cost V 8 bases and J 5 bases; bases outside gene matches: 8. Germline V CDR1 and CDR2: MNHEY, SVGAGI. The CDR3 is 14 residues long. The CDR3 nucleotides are TGTGCCAGCTTGGTCGGGACAGGGGGAAACGAGCAGTACTTC. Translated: CASLVGTGGNEQYF.

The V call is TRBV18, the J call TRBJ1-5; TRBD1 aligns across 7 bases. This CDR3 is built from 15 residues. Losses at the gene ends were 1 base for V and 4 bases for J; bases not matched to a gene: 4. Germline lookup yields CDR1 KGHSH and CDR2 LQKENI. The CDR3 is CASSPLRDRNQPQHF. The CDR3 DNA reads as TGTGCCAGCTCACCACTCAGGGACAGAAATCAGCCCCAGCATTTT.

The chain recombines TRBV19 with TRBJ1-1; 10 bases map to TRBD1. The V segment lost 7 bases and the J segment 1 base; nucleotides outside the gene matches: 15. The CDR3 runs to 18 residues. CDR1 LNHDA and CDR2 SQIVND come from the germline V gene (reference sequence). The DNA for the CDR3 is TGTGCCAGTATGCGCGACAGGGGGCACCCAGGTGGGAACACTGAAGCTTTCTTT. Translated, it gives CASMRDRGHPGGNTEAFF.